Each of the 12 T cell receptor beta chains below was sequenced from the same sample in a study of blood T cell repertoires in COVID-19. TCRdb keeps only in-frame clones here, not all; method: immunoSEQ multiplex PCR. This sample has around 460,000 clones, with approximately 90% found just once. Sequencing was carried out using peripheral blood. Receptor source: a young man with COVID-19, enrolled during active disease.

V usage is TRBV7-9 and J usage is TRBJ2-5; D is possibly TRBD1 (6 bases). The CDR3 sequence is 13 residues long. V was cut by 8 bases and J by 7 bases, with 17 bases left in between. CDR1 is SEHNR, CDR2 FQNEAQ, per germline (reference sequence). The CDR3 region is CASAQVPGATQYF. The DNA for the CDR3 is TGTGCCAGCGCCCAGGTCCCAGGGGCGACCCAGTACTTC. The full variable domain, rest sourced from reference TRBV7-9 and TRBJ2-5, is DTGVSQNPRHKITKRGQNVTFRCDPISEHNRLYWYRQTLGQGPEFLTYFQNEAQLEKSRLLSDRFSAERPKGSFSTLEIQRTEQGDSAMYLCASAQVPGATQYFGPGTRLLVL.

This chain joins TRBV19 and TRBJ1-2, with D unclear. Looked up from germline, CDR1 is LNHDA and CDR2 is SQIVND (reference sequence). This CDR3 has 14 residues. Trimming cost V 7 bases and J 2 bases, with 14 bases left between them. For the CDR3, the DNA is TGTGCCAGTACCCCGGTGGGGAGGAACTATGGCTACACCTTC. This codes for CASTPVGRNYGYTF.

This chain connects TRBV18 to TRBJ2-1, with a possible D match to TRBD2 (6 bases). The CDR3 spans 15 residues. CDR1 and CDR2 from the germline V gene are KGHSH and LQKENI. Trimming removed 2 bases at V and 3 bases at J, with 11 bases between. In DNA, the CDR3 is TGTGCCAGCTCACCAAGGGCTAGCGACTACAATGAGCAGTTCTTC. Its protein product is CASSPRASDYNEQFF.

This chain uses TRBV4-1 with TRBJ2-1; D possibly corresponds to TRBD1 (5 bases). CDR1 and CDR2 from the germline V gene are MGHRA and YSYEKL. The V gene lost 1 base and the J gene lost 4 bases, with 17 bases spanning the gap. The CDR3 covers 17 residues. CDR3 nucleotide sequence: TGCGCCAGCAGCCAAGTAGGGGTAAACCAACCTTACAATGAGCAGTTCTTC. Its translation: CASSQVGVNQPYNEQFF.

The rearrangement joins TRBV4-1 to TRBJ2-7; no clear D gene. Trimming removed 1 base at V and 1 base at J, with 11 bases between. In germline, CDR1 is MGHRA, CDR2 YSYEKL. The CDR3 is made up of 15 amino acids. CDR3 DNA sequence: TGCGCCAGCAGCCAAGCGGCCGACTTTTCCTACGAGCAGTACTTC. Its translation: CASSQAADFSYEQYF.

The chain employs TRBV3-1 (or the pseudogene TRBV3-2) and TRBJ1-6, with 7 bases matching TRBD1. CDR1 LGHDT and CDR2 YNNKEL come from the germline V gene (reference sequence). There are 17 residues in the CDR3. Losses at the gene ends were 0 bases for V and 7 bases for J; bases not matched to a gene: 9. The CDR3 here is CASSQDFGTAFNSPLHF. DNA for the CDR3: TGTGCCAGCAGCCAAGATTTCGGGACAGCCTTCAATTCACCCCTCCACTTT.

The V and J genes are TRBV9 and TRBJ1-6; D unresolved. Deletions cut 3 bases from V and 7 bases from J, with 11 bases between. The CDR3 consists of 14 residues. Germline CDR1 SGDLS, CDR2 YYNGEE. The CDR3 DNA is TGTGCCAGCAGCGAAAACAGCATAAATTCACCCCTCCACTTT. As protein: CASSENSINSPLHF.

The chain employs TRBV15 and TRBJ1-5, with D unresolved. V lost 0 bases to trimming and J lost 2 bases, with 5 bases between them. CDR1 and CDR2 (germline): LNHNV, YYDKDF (reference sequence). This CDR3 comprises 14 residues. In DNA, the CDR3 is TGTGCCACCAGCAGAGACGGGGGCAATCAGCCCCAGCATTTT. Translating gives CATSRDGGNQPQHF. Variable domain in full (rest from reference TRBV15 and TRBJ1-5): DAMVIQNPRYQVTQFGKPVTLSCSQTLNHNVMYWYQQKSSQAPKLLFHYYDKDFNNEADTPDNFQSRRPNTSFCFLDIRSPGLGDTAMYLCATSRDGGNQPQHFGDGTRLSIL.

This clone appeared once. V gene TRBV5-4 combines with J gene TRBJ1-1, with unresolved D. CDR1 is SGHNT, CDR2 YYREEE, per germline (reference sequence). The CDR3 sequence is 12 residues long. The ends were cut back, 4 bases at V and 8 bases at J, with 12 bases in the middle. CDR3 DNA: TGTGCCAGCAGCACCGGGGAAGGGGAAGCTTTCTTT. Its translation is CASSTGEGEAFF.

The rearrangement joins TRBV3-1 (or the pseudogene TRBV3-2) to TRBJ2-7, with a possible D match to TRBD1 (6 bases). This CDR3 comprises 14 residues. The V and J ends lost 4 bases and 1 base respectively, with 11 bases between them. CDR1 LGHDT and CDR2 YNNKEL come from the germline V gene (reference sequence). The CDR3 nucleotides read TGTGCCAGCAGCCCCGCACAGGGTTCCTACGAGCAGTACTTC. Translated: CASSPAQGSYEQYF.

The V and J genes are TRBV12-3 or TRBV12-4 and TRBJ2-7; 9 bases fit TRBD1. The CDR3 totals 13 residues. Unmatched junction bases numbered 2, after V lost 6 bases and J lost 2 bases. CDR3 residues: CASRRTGAYEQYF. The CDR3 nucleotides read TGTGCCAGCAGGCGGACAGGGGCCTACGAGCAGTACTTC.

Written as DNA, the CDR3 is TGTGCCAGCAGTCGATCGGAAGGGAGGGGGCAGCCCCAGCATTTT. This encodes CASSRSEGRGQPQHF. The J gene is TRBJ1-5, the V gene TRBV27; tentatively, D is TRBD1 (6 bases). Germline V gene sequence: CDR1 MNHEY, CDR2 SMNVEV (reference sequence). This CDR3 has 15 residues. V dropped 5 bases and J dropped 7 bases, with 18 bases sitting between them.